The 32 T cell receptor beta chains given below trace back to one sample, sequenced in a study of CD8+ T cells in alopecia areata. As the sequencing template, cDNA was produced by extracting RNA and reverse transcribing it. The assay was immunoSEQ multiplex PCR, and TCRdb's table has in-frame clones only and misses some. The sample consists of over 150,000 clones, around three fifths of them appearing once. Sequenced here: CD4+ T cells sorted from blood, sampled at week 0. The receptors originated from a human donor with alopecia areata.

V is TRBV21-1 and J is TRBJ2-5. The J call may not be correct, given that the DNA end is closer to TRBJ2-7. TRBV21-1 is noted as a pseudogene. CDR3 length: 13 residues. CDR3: CASSFEGCYEQYF. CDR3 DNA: TGTGCCAGCAGTTTCGAAGGGTGTTACGAGCAGTACTTC.

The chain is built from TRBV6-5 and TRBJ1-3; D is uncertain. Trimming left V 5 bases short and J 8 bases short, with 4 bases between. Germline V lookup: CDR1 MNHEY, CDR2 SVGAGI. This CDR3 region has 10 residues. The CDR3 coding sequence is TGTGCCAGCAGTGAATACACCATATATTTT. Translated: CASSEYTIYF.

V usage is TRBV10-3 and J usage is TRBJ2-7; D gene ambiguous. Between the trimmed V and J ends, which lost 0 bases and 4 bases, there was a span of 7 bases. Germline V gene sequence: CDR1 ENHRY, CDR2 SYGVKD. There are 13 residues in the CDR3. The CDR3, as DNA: TGTGCCATCAGTGAGTCCGCAGGATACGAGCAGTACTTC. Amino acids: CAISESAGYEQYF.

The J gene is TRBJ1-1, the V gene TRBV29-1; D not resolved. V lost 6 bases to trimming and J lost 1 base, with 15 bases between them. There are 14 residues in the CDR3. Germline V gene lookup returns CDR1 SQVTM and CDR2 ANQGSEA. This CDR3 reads CSVSQKMGNTEAFF. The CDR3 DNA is TGCAGCGTCTCACAGAAAATGGGGAACACTGAAGCTTTCTTT.

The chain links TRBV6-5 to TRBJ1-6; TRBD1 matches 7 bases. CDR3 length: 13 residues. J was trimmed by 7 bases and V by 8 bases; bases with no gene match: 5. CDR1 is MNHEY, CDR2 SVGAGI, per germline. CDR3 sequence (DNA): TGTGCCAGCGCGGGACAGATGAATTCACCCCTCCACTTT. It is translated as CASAGQMNSPLHF.

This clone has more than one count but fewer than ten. CDR3 DNA: TGCGCCAGCAGCTTGGCGGGACACACACAAGAGACCCAGTACTTC. This sequence encodes CASSLAGHTQETQYF. The rearrangement uses TRBV5-1 and TRBJ2-5, with D possibly TRBD1 on 6 matching bases. V gave up 0 bases and J gave up 2 bases, with 11 bases separating them. The germline CDR1 and CDR2 sequences are SGHRS and YFSETQ. CDR3 length: 15 residues.

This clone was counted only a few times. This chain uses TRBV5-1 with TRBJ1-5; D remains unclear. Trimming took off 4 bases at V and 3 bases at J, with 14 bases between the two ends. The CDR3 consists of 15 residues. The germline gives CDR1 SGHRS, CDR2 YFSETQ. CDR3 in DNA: TGCGCCAGCAGCCTAGACGGGGTTTACAATCAGCCCCAGCATTTT. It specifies CASSLDGVYNQPQHF.

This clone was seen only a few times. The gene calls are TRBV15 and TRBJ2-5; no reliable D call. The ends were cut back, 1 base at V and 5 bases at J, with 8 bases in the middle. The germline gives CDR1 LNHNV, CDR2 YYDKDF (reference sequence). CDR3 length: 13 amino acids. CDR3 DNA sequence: TGTGCCACCAGCAGAGCCCCCTGGGAGACCCAGTACTTC. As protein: CATSRAPWETQYF.

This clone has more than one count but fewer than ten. The CDR3 loop is CASSPTGRSSYGYTF. CDR3 nucleotides: TGTGCCAGCAGCCCGACAGGGAGATCTAGCTATGGCTACACCTTC. V gene TRBV2 combines with J gene TRBJ1-2, with 7 bases that match TRBD1. The CDR3 loop spans 15 amino acids. The trim removed 6 bases at V and 4 bases at J, leaving 11 bases unmatched. From germline, CDR1 is SNHLY and CDR2 FYNNEI.

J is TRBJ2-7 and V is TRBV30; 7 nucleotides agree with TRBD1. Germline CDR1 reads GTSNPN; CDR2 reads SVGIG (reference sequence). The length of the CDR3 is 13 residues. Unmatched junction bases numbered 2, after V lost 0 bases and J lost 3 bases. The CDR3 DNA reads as TGTGCCTGGAGTGTAAACAGGGGCTACGAGCAGTACTTC. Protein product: CAWSVNRGYEQYF.

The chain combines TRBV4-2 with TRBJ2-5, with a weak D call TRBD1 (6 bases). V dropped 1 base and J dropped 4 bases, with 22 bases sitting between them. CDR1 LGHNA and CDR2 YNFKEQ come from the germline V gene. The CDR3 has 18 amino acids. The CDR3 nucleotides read TGTGCCAGCAGCCAAGGGGGCACGCCAGGGAAAGGGGGAGAGACCCAGTACTTC. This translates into CASSQGGTPGKGGETQYF.

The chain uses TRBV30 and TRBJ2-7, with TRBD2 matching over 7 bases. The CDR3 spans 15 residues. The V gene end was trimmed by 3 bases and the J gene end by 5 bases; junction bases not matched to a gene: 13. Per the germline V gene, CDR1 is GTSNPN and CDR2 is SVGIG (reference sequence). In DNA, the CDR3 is TGTGCCTGGAGGATGCCTAGCGGACTAAGAGACGAGCAGTACTTC. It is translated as CAWRMPSGLRDEQYF.

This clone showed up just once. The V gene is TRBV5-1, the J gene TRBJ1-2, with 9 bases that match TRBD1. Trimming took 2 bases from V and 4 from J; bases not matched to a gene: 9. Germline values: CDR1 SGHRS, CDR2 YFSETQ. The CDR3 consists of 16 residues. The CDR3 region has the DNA TGCGCCAGCAGCTTTGGACAGGGGTTTGAAGGCTATGGCTACACCTTC. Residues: CASSFGQGFEGYGYTF.

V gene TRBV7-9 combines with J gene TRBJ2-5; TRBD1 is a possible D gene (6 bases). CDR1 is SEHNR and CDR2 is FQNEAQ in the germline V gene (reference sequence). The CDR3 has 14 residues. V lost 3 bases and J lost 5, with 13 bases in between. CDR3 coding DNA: TGTGCCAGCAGCTTCCCCCAGGGGCGTGAGACCCAGTACTTC. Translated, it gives CASSFPQGRETQYF.

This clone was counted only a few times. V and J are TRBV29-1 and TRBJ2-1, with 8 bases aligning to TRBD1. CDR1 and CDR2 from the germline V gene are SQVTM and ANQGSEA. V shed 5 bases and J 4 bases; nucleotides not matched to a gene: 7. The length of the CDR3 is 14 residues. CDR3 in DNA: TGCAGCGTTCTCGGACAGGGATTGTACAATGAGCAGTTCTTC. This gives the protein CSVLGQGLYNEQFF.

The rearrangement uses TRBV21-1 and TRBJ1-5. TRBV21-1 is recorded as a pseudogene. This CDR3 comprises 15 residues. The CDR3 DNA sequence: TGTGCCAGCAGCAACCAATCCAGTCGGAATCAGCCCCAGCATTTT. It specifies CASSNQSSRNQPQHF.

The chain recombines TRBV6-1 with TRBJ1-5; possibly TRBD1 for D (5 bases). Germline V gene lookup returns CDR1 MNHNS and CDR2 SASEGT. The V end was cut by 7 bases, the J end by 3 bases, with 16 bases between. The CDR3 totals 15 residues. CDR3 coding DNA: TGTGCCAGCATCTGGACACGAACAGACAATCAGCCCCAGCATTTT. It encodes CASIWTRTDNQPQHF.

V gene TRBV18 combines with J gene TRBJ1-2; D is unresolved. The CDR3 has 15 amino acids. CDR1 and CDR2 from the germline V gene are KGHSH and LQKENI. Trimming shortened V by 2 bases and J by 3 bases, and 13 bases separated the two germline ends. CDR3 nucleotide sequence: TGTGCCAGCTCACCAAGATCCAGGAGGGACTATGGCTACACCTTC. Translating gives CASSPRSRRDYGYTF.

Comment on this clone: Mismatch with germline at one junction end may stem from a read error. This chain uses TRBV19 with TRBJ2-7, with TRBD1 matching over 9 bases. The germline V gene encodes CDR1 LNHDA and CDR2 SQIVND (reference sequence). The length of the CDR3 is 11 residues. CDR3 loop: CASSNRDRVHF. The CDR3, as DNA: TGTGCCAGTAGTAACCGGGACAGGGTGCACTTC.

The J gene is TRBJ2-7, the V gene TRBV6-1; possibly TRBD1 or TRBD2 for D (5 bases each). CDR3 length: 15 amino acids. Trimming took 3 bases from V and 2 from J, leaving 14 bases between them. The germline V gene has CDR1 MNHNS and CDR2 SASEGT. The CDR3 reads CASSEHGGQAYEQYF. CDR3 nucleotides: TGTGCCAGCAGTGAGCATGGGGGTCAGGCCTACGAGCAGTACTTC.

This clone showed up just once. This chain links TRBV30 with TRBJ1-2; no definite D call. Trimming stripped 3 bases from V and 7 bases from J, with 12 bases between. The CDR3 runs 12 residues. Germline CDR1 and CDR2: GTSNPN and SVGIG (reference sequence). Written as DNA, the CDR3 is TGTGCCTGGAGGCTAGATGGGTCTGGCTACACCTTC. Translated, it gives CAWRLDGSGYTF. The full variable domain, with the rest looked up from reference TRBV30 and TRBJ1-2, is SQTIHQWPATLVQPVGSPLSLECTVEGTSNPNLYWYRQAAGRGLQLLFYSVGIGQISSEVPQNLSASRPQDRQFILSSKKLLLSDSGFYLCAWRLDGSGYTFGSGTRLTVV.

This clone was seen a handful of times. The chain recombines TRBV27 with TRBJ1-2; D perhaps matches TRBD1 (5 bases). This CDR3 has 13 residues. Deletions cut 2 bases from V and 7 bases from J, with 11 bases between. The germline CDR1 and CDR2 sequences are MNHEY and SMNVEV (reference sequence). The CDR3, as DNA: TGTGCCAGCAGTTTACAGGGACGGTTTGGCTACACCTTC. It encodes CASSLQGRFGYTF.

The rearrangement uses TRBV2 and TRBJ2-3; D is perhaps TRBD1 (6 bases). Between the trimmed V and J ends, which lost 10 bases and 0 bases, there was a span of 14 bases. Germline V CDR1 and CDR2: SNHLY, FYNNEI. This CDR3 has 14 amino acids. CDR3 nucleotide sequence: TGTGCCACCCAGGACAGAAGAAGCACAGATACGCAGTATTTT. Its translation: CATQDRRSTDTQYF.

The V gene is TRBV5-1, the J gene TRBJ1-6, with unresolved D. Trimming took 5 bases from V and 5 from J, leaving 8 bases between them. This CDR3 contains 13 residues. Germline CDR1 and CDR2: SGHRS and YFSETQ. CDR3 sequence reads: CASRPVDNSPLHF. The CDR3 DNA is TGCGCCAGCAGGCCGGTCGATAATTCACCCCTCCACTTT.

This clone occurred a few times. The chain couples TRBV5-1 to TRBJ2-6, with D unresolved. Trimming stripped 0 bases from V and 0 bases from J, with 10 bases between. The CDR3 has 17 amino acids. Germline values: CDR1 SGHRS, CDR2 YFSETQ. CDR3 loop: CASSLVWSNSGANVLTF. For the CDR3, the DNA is TGCGCCAGCAGCTTGGTCTGGAGTAACTCTGGGGCCAACGTCCTGACTTTC.

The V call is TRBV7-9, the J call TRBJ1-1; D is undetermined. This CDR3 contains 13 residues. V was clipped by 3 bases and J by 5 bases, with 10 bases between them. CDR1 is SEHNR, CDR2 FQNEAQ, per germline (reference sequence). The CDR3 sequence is CASSFGVGTEAFF. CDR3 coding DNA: TGTGCCAGCAGCTTTGGGGTAGGGACTGAAGCTTTCTTT.

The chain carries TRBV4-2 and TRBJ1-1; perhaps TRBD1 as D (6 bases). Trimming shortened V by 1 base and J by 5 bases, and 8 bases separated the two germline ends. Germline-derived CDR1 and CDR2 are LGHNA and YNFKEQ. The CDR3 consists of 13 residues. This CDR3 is CASSQVRGTEAFF. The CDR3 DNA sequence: TGTGCCAGCAGCCAAGTGAGGGGGACTGAAGCTTTCTTT.

In DNA, the CDR3 is TGCAGCGTTGGCGGCAGGGGGTGGTATGGCTACACCTTC. As protein: CSVGGRGWYGYTF. The rearrangement links TRBV29-1 to TRBJ1-2; 7 bases map to TRBD1. This CDR3 is built from 13 residues. After removal of 4 bases from V and 5 bases from J, the junction contained 7 bases not matched to a gene. Germline V gene data show CDR1 as SQVTM and CDR2 as ANQGSEA. The variable domain in full, with the rest retrieved from reference TRBV29-1 and TRBJ1-2, is SAVISQKPSRDICQRGTSLTIQCQVDSQVTMMFWYRQQPGQSLTLIATANQGSEATYESGFVIDKFPISRPNLTFSTLTVSNMSPEDSSIYLCSVGGRGWYGYTFGSGTRLTVV.

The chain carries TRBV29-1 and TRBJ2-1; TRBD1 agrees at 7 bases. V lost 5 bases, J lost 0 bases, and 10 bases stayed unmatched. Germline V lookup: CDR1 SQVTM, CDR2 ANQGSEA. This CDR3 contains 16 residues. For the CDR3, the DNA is TGCAGCGTTCTCTCAAATACAGGGGCCTCCTACAATGAGCAGTTCTTC. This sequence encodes CSVLSNTGASYNEQFF.

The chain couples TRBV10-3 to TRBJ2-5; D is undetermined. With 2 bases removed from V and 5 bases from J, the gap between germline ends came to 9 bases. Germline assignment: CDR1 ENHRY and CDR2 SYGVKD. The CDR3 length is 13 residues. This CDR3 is CAISEVARETQYF. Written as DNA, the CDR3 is TGTGCCATCAGTGAGGTTGCAAGGGAGACCCAGTACTTC.

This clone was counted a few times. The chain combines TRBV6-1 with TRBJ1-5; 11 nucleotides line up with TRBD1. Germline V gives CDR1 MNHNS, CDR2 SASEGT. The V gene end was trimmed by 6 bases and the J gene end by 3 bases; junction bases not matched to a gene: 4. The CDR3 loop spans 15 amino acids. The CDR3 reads CASSRTGGFNQPQHF. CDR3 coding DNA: TGTGCCAGCAGCCGGACAGGGGGCTTCAATCAGCCCCAGCATTTT.

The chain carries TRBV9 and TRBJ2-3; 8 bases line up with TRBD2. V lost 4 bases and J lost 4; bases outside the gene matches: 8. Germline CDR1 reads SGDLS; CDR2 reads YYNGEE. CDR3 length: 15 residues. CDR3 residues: CASSLDGGASDTQYF. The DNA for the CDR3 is TGTGCCAGCAGCCTCGACGGGGGGGCCTCAGATACGCAGTATTTT.